The clone carrying this TCR beta chain was counted only a few times. The antigen is unknown. The donors belonged to the approximately 120-subject validation cohort, separate from the roughly 650-subject first cohort. Some clones are missing from TCRdb's copy, which holds only in-frame ones; the method was immunoSEQ multiplex PCR. This sample has about 310,000 clones, with roughly 88% found just once. This sample was taken from a study of cytomegalovirus exposure and HLA in healthy donors. Whole-study results and caveats: Researchers counted 164 TCR beta chains as cytomegalovirus-associated.

Sequencing used PBMCs. This TCR derives from a man under 40 in good health and CMV-seronegative.

The CDR3 DNA follows: TGTGCAAGTCGCTCCAACAGGGGAGCCAAAAACATTCAGTACTTC. Its protein is CASRSNRGAKNIQYF. The chain recombines TRBV12-2 with TRBJ2-4; the table assigns TRBD1, which was not confirmed against the DNA. TRBV12-2 is recorded as a pseudogene. The CDR3 is made up of 15 amino acids.